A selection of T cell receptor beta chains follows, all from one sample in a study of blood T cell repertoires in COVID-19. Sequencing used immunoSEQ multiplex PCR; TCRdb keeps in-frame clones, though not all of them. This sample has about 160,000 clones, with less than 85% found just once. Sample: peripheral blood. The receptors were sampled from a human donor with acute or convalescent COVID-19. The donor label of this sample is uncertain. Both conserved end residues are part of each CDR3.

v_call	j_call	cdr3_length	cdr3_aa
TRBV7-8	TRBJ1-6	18	CASSPRGGTGTYNSPLHF
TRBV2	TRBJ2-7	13	CASSDSDSYEQYF
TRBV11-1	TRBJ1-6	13	CASSRKGGSPLHF
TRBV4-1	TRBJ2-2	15	CASSTGQKTTGELFF
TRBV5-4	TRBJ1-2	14	CASSFPGEGYGYTF
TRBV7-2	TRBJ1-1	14	CASSLPGRYTEAFF
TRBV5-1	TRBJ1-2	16	CASSFAETGGRYGYTF
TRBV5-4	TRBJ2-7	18	CASSQDRVGLKVYYEQYF
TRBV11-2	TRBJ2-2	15	CASSLLGPNTGELFF
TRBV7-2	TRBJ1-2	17	CASSLAHGKGAAYGYTF
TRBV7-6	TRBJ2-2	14	CAGRDIRRTGELFF